This TCR beta chain was sequenced during a study of long-term antiretroviral therapy in people with HIV. The immunoSEQ assay was v3.0, run at survey level. The table came from immunoSEQ multiplex PCR; TCRdb's copy has only in-frame clones and leaves some out. The table has some 35,000 clones, around 80% seen once. The germline gives CDR1 SQVTM, CDR2 ANQGSEA. V lost 5 bases to trimming and J lost 1 base, with 13 bases between them. The CDR3 covers 14 residues. The chain combines TRBV29-1 with TRBJ2-3; no clear D. The receptor's source is a young man with HIV. The sample here was unsorted PBMCs, taken 0.6 years after starting antiretroviral therapy. The CDR3 DNA reads TGCAGCGTTAAACTGAAACTGGGCACAGATACGCAGTATTTT. Translating gives CSVKLKLGTDTQYF.